Presented here are 2 T cell receptor beta chains from one specimen sequenced in a study of T cells in women clearing cervical HPV infection. Here immunoSEQ multiplex PCR was the method, and the copy in TCRdb shows in-frame clones only, minus some. The sample has tens of thousands of clones; the top ten hold about 1.5%. The sample was blood buffy coat. The source of these receptors is a woman aged 18 to 75 with a cervical HPV16 infection that either progressed to CIN3+ or cleared (not recorded which).

Concerning this clone: One junction end disagrees with the germline gene, perhaps due to a read error. The CDR3 goes on 3 residues after the read ends, and that part is filled in from the germline J gene. V is TRBV11-2 and J is TRBJ2-7, with D tentatively TRBD2 (7 bases). This CDR3 spans 15 amino acids. CDR1 is SGHAT, CDR2 FQNNGV, per germline. Incomplete CDR3 DNA: TGTGTCAGCAGCTTAGGGGGGGTGTTAGCCTACGAG. Encoded protein: CVSSLGGVLAYE. From start to end, the CDR3 is CVSSLGGVLAYEQYF.

Worth noting for this clone: The read ends 3 residues shy of where the CDR3 ends; the end is completed using the germline J gene. This chain joins TRBV5-1 and TRBJ2-7; 8 nucleotides align to TRBD1. The CDR3 runs 13 residues. The V gene end was trimmed by 4 bases and the J gene end by 4 bases; junction bases not matched to a gene: 4. Germline assignment: CDR1 SGHRS and CDR2 YFSETQ. The part of the CDR3 DNA that was read is TGCGCCAGCAGCGCGGGACAGGATTACGAG. Translation: CASSAGQDYE. The whole CDR3 is CASSAGQDYEQYF.